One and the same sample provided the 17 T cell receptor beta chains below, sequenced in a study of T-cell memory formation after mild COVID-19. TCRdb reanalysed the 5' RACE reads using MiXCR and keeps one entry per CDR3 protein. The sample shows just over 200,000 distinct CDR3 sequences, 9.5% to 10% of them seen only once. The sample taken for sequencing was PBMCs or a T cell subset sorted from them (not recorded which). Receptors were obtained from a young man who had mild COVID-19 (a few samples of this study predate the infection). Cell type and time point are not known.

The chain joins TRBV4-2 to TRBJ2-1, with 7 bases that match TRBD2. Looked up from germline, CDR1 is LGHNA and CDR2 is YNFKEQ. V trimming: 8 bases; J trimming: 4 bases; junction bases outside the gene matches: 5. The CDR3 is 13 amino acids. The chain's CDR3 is CASGGGLYNEQFF. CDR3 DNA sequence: TGTGCCAGCGGGGGGGGGTTATACAATGAGCAGTTCTTC.

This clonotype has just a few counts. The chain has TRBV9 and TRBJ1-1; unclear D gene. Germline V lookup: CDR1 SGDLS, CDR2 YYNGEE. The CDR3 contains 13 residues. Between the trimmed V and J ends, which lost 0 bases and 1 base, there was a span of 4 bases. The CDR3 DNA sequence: TGTGCCAGCAGCGTAGAAACGAACACTGAAGCTTTCTTT. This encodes CASSVETNTEAFF.

The DNA for the CDR3 is TGTGCCATCAGGGCCGTAGGACAGGGGGAACCCCTCCACTTT. Translating it yields CAIRAVGQGEPLHF. V is TRBV10-3 and J is TRBJ1-6; 10 nucleotides align to TRBD1. The germline gives CDR1 ENHRY, CDR2 SYGVKD. V was clipped by 6 bases and J by 12 bases; unmatched bases: 8. The CDR3 loop spans 14 amino acids.

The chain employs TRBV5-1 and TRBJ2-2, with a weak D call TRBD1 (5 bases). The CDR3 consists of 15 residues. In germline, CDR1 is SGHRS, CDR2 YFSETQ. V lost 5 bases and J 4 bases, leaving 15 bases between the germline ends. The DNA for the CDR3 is TGCGCCAGCAGTTCTTACCCAGACAGCACCGGGGAGCTGTTTTTT. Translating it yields CASSSYPDSTGELFF.

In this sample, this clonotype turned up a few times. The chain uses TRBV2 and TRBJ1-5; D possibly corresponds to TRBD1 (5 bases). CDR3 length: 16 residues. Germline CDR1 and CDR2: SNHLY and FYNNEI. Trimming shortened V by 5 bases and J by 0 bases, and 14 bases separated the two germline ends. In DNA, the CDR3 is TGTGCCAGCAGTTGGGGGAGGGATTATAGCAATCAGCCCCAGCATTTT. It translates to CASSWGRDYSNQPQHF.

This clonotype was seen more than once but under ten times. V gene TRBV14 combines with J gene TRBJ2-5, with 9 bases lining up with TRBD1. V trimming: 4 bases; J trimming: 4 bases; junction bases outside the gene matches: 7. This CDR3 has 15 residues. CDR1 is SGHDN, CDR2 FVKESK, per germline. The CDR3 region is CASSPGTGQRETQYF. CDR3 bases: TGTGCCAGCAGCCCGGGGACAGGGCAACGAGAGACCCAGTACTTC.

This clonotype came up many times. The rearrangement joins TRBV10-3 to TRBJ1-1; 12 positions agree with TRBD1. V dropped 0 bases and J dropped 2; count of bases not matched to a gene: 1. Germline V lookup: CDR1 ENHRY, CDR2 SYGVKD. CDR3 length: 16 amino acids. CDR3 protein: CAISESGTGGNTEAFF. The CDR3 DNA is TGTGCCATCAGTGAGTCTGGGACAGGGGGCAACACTGAAGCTTTCTTT.

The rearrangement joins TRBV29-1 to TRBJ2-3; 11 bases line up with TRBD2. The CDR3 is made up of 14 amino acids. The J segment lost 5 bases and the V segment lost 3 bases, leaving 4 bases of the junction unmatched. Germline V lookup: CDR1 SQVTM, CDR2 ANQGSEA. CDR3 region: CSVDSGGAGDTQYF. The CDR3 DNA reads TGCAGCGTTGATAGCGGGGGGGCCGGAGATACGCAGTATTTT.

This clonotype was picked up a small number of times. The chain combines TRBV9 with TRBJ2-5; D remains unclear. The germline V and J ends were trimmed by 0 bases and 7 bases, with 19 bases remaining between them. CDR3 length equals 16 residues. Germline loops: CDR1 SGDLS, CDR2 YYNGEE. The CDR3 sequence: CASSVGSDRSLGTQYF. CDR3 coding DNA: TGTGCCAGCAGCGTAGGGTCGGACCGTTCATTAGGGACCCAGTACTTC.

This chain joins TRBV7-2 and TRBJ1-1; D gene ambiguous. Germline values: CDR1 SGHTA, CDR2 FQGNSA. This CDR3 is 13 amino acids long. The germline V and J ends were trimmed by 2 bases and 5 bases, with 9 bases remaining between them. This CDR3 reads CASSLTEGTEAFF. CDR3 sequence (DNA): TGTGCCAGCAGCTTAACCGAGGGAACTGAAGCTTTCTTT.

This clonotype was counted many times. CDR3 DNA: TGCGCCAGCATGAGTATGCCGGGACAGGGAAGGGATGAGCAGTTCTTC. Its translation: CASMSMPGQGRDEQFF. V gene TRBV5-1 combines with J gene TRBJ2-1, with 9 bases aligning to TRBD1. The V gene end was trimmed by 6 bases and the J gene end by 8 bases; junction bases not matched to a gene: 15. From germline, CDR1 is SGHRS and CDR2 YFSETQ. The CDR3 loop spans 16 amino acids. The full variable domain, rest sourced from reference TRBV5-1 and TRBJ2-1, is KAGVTQTPRYLIKTRGQQVTLSCSPISGHRSVSWYQQTPGQGLQFLFEYFSETQRNKGNFPGRFSGRQFSNSRSEMNVSTLELGDSALYLCASMSMPGQGRDEQFFGPGTRLTVL.

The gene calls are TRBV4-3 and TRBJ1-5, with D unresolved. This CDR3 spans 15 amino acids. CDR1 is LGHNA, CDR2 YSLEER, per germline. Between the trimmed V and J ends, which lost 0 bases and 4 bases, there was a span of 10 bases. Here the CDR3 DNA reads TGCGCCAGCAGCCAAGAGGCGGTTGGGAATCAGCCCCAGCATTTT. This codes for CASSQEAVGNQPQHF.

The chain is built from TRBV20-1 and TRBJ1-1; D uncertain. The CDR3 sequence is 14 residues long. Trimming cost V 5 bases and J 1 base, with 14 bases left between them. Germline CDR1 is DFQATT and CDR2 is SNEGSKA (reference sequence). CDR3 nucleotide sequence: TGCAGTGCTTTTGGTGCCGGATGGAACACTGAAGCTTTCTTT. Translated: CSAFGAGWNTEAFF.

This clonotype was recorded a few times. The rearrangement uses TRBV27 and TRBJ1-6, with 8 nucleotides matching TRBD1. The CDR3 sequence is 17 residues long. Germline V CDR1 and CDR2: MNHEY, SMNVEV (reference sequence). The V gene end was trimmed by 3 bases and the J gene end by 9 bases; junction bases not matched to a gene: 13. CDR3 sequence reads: CASSFLSTGAPPSPLHF. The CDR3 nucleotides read TGTGCCAGCAGTTTCCTATCGACAGGGGCGCCACCTTCACCCCTCCACTTT.

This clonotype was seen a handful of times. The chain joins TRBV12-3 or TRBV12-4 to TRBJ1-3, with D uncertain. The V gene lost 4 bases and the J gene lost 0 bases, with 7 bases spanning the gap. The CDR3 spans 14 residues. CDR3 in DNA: TGTGCCAGCAGTTCCCAGTACTCTGGAAACACCATATATTTT. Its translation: CASSSQYSGNTIYF.

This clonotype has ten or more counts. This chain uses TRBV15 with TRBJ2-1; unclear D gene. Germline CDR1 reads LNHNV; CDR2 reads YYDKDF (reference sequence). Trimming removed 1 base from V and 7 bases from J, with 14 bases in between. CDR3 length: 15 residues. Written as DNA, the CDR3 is TGTGCCACCAGCAGAGGATCGGCCACCTCGAATGAGCAGTTCTTC. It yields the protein CATSRGSATSNEQFF.

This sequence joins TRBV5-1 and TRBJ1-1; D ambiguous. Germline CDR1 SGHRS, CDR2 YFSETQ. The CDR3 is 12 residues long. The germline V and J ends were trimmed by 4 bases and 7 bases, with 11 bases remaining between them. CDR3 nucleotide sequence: TGCGCCAGCAGCCGGACCCCAGATGAAGCTTTCTTT. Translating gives CASSRTPDEAFF.